This passage covers 20 T cell receptor beta chains from one sample sequenced in a study of blood T cell repertoires in COVID-19. Clones were sequenced by immunoSEQ multiplex PCR, and TCRdb holds only the in-frame ones, with some missing. The data contain tens of thousands of clones, under 90% of them singletons. Material: peripheral blood. The origin of the receptors is a woman aged 55-69 years with acute or convalescent COVID-19.

The rearrangement uses TRBV6-1 and TRBJ1-2; maybe TRBD1 (6 bases). V was trimmed by 8 bases and J by 3 bases, leaving 10 bases between them. The CDR3 sequence is 12 residues long. Germline-derived CDR1 and CDR2 are MNHNS and SASEGT. The CDR3 coding sequence is TGTGCCAGCGGCAGGGGTGACTATGGCTACACCTTC. It specifies CASGRGDYGYTF.

The genes are TRBV2 and TRBJ2-1; the D gene is possibly TRBD2 (6 bases). There are 15 residues in the CDR3. The V gene's germline CDR1 is SNHLY and CDR2 FYNNEI. The V end was cut by 9 bases, the J end by 9 bases, with 24 bases between. The CDR3 DNA reads as TGTGCCAGTAAAAACCGGGAGCTCCCGATGGCTGAGCAGTTCTTC. Protein product: CASKNRELPMAEQFF.

The chain uses TRBV28 and TRBJ1-2, with 7 bases lining up with TRBD1. This CDR3 has 16 amino acids. Germline CDR1 reads MDHEN; CDR2 reads SYDVKM. With V trimmed by 5 bases and J by 3 bases, 12 bases remained unmatched. The CDR3 region has the DNA TGTGCCAGCAGTCAGATCAAGCAACAGGGGTACTATGGCTACACCTTC. Translated: CASSQIKQQGYYGYTF.

The genes are TRBV5-1 and TRBJ1-2; D possibly corresponds to TRBD1 (6 bases). This CDR3 spans 15 amino acids. With 4 bases removed from V and 6 bases from J, the gap between germline ends came to 19 bases. CDR1 is SGHRS, CDR2 YFSETQ, per germline. For the CDR3, the DNA is TGCGCCAGCAGCACACACAGGGATGTGGTGGATGGCTACACCTTC. This encodes CASSTHRDVVDGYTF.

The rearrangement joins TRBV5-6 to TRBJ1-1; D is undetermined. This CDR3 comprises 16 residues. Per germline, CDR1 SGHDT and CDR2 YYEEEE. The V and J ends lost 4 bases and 4 bases respectively, with 20 bases between them. For the CDR3, the DNA is TGTGCCAGCAGCCCCAAGCTAGGTCACCGGGGCACTGAAGCTTTCTTT. The encoded protein is CASSPKLGHRGTEAFF. The variable domain in full, with the rest retrieved from reference TRBV5-6 and TRBJ1-1, is DAGVTQSPTHLIKTRGQQVTLRCSPKSGHDTVSWYQQALGQGPQFIFQYYEEEERQRGNFPDRFSGHQFPNYSSELNVNALLLGDSALYLCASSPKLGHRGTEAFFGQGTRLTVV.

V and J are TRBV7-9 and TRBJ1-1; D unclear. Germline CDR1 SEHNR, CDR2 FQNEAQ (reference sequence). Trimming took 3 bases from V and 1 from J, leaving 6 bases between them. CDR3 length equals 13 residues. CDR3 residues: CASSFLRNTEAFF. CDR3 coding DNA: TGTGCCAGCAGCTTTCTCAGGAACACTGAAGCTTTCTTT.

The chain uses TRBV27 and TRBJ2-1, with 9 bases matching TRBD2. The CDR3 totals 20 residues. The germline V gene encodes CDR1 MNHEY and CDR2 SMNVEV (reference sequence). V shed 1 base, J shed 7 bases, and the junction held 20 bases outside the gene matches. DNA for the CDR3: TGTGCCAGCAGTTTATTGAACTCGGCTAGCGGGATGAGTATGAGAAATGAGCAGTTCTTC. This codes for CASSLLNSASGMSMRNEQFF.

The chain is built from TRBV7-2 and TRBJ1-2, with a possible D match to TRBD1 (5 bases). Trimming stripped 6 bases from V and 4 bases from J, with 15 bases between. Germline values: CDR1 SGHTA, CDR2 FQGNSA. The CDR3 totals 14 residues. The CDR3 region has the DNA TGTGCCAGCAGGACGACAGCGGGGGGCTATGGCTACACCTTC. Its protein is CASRTTAGGYGYTF. Full variable domain (remainder filled in from reference TRBV7-2 and TRBJ1-2): GAGVSQSPSNKVTEKGKDVELRCDPISGHTALYWYRQSLGQGLEFLIYFQGNSAPDKSGLPSDRFSAERTGGSVSTLTIQRTQQEDSAVYLCASRTTAGGYGYTFGSGTRLTVV.

The chain is built from TRBV2 and TRBJ1-4; D is unresolved. Germline lookup yields CDR1 SNHLY and CDR2 FYNNEI. Deletions cut 0 bases from V and 1 base from J, with 6 bases between. This CDR3 has 15 residues. The CDR3 coding sequence is TGTGCCAGCAGTGAAGCGACTCTAACTAATGAAAAACTGTTTTTT. Translated, it gives CASSEATLTNEKLFF. Based on the CDR3 plus reference TRBV2 and TRBJ1-4, the full variable domain is EPEVTQTPSHQVTQMGQEVILRCVPISNHLYFYWYRQILGQKVEFLVSFYNNEISEKSEIFDDQFSVERPDGSNFTLKIRSTKLEDSAMYFCASSEATLTNEKLFFGSGTQLSVL.

CDR3 sequence: CASRQTGTYTDTQYF. The CDR3 bases are TGTGCCAGTAGACAAACGGGGACTTACACAGATACGCAGTATTTT. This rearrangement joins TRBV19 to TRBJ2-3, with D possibly being TRBD2 (6 bases). V lost 6 bases, J lost 2 bases, and 15 bases lay in between. CDR3 size: 15 residues. The germline V gene has CDR1 LNHDA and CDR2 SQIVND (reference sequence).

The chain couples TRBV18 to TRBJ1-2; weak D call: TRBD1 (5 bases). Trimming stripped 0 bases from V and 8 bases from J, with 13 bases between. Looked up from germline, CDR1 is KGHSH and CDR2 is LQKENI. This CDR3 has 14 residues. This CDR3 reads CASSPPGDSWGYTF. Here the CDR3 DNA reads TGTGCCAGCTCACCACCAGGGGATTCCTGGGGCTACACCTTC.

The chain joins TRBV29-1 to TRBJ2-7, with TRBD1 as a possible D gene (5 bases). This CDR3 has 13 amino acids. CDR1 is SQVTM, CDR2 ANQGSEA, per germline. Trimming stripped 0 bases from V and 4 bases from J, with 10 bases between. CDR3 loop: CSVEDVTEYEQYF. CDR3 coding DNA: TGCAGCGTTGAAGACGTGACAGAATACGAGCAGTACTTC.

The chain uses TRBV5-8 and TRBJ1-6; TRBD1 aligns across 9 bases. Trimming at V came to 4 bases and at J to 7 bases, leaving 3 bases not matched to a gene. The germline V gene encodes CDR1 SGHTS and CDR2 YDEGEE. This CDR3 spans 14 amino acids. CDR3 in DNA: TGTGCCAGCAGCCGGGGACAGGGAAATTCACCCCTCCACTTT. Protein product: CASSRGQGNSPLHF.

The chain recombines TRBV29-1 with TRBJ2-2, with TRBD1 as a possible D gene (5 bases). V lost 4 bases to trimming and J lost 3 bases, with 21 bases between them. The CDR3 sequence is 17 residues long. Germline loops: CDR1 SQVTM, CDR2 ANQGSEA. This CDR3 is CSVGHQGFRGDTGELFF. The CDR3 DNA follows: TGCAGCGTTGGACACCAGGGTTTTCGAGGTGACACCGGGGAGCTGTTTTTT.

V is TRBV7-3 and J is TRBJ2-5, with TRBD2 as a possible D gene (6 bases). Germline CDR1 SGHTA, CDR2 FQGTGA. V was trimmed by 5 bases and J by 4 bases, leaving 14 bases between them. The CDR3 runs 14 residues. This CDR3 reads CASSPSGRGETQYF. CDR3 nucleotide sequence: TGTGCCAGCAGCCCCTCCGGGAGAGGAGAGACCCAGTACTTC.

The V call is TRBV20-1, the J call TRBJ1-6; D unclear. The CDR3 length is 13 residues. CDR1 is DFQATT and CDR2 is SNEGSKA in the germline V gene (reference sequence). V was clipped by 3 bases and J by 6 bases, with 9 bases between them. This CDR3 reads CSASPGPNSPLHF. The CDR3 DNA is TGCAGTGCTAGTCCTGGGCCTAATTCACCCCTCCACTTT.

The CDR3 DNA reads as TGTGCCAGCAGCTTTCTGCCCGGGGACACCATATATTTT. Protein product: CASSFLPGDTIYF. The rearrangement uses TRBV7-3 and TRBJ1-3; D gene unclear. The V gene's germline CDR1 is SGHTA and CDR2 FQGTGA. Trimming stripped 3 bases from V and 8 bases from J, with 11 bases between. The CDR3 consists of 13 residues. Complete variable domain (other parts from reference TRBV7-3 and TRBJ1-3): GAGVSQTPSNKVTEKGKYVELRCDPISGHTALYWYRQSLGQGPEFLIYFQGTGAADDSGLPNDRFFAVRPEGSVSTLKIQRTERGDSAVYLCASSFLPGDTIYFGEGSWLTVV.

This sequence joins TRBV2 and TRBJ1-5; D is possibly TRBD1 (6 bases). Germline V gives CDR1 SNHLY, CDR2 FYNNEI. Between the trimmed V and J ends, which lost 5 bases and 4 bases, there was a span of 12 bases. This CDR3 is built from 14 residues. The CDR3 nucleotides are TGTGCCAGCAGTAAGAGGACAGCTAATCAGCCCCAGCATTTT. It codes for CASSKRTANQPQHF.

The sample holds one count of this clone. The V call is TRBV2, the J call TRBJ1-5; D possibly corresponds to TRBD1 (6 bases). Trimming shortened V by 3 bases and J by 6 bases, and 18 bases separated the two germline ends. The CDR3 runs 16 residues. Germline CDR1 SNHLY, CDR2 FYNNEI. CDR3 sequence (DNA): TGTGCCAGCAGTGACAGGGGACCCCCTTCCAGTCAGCCCCAGCATTTT. Translating it yields CASSDRGPPSSQPQHF.

The CDR3 coding sequence is TGTGCCAGCAGCTCCCTTGCCCCGGGCACAGATACGCAGTATTTT. Its protein product is CASSSLAPGTDTQYF. The rearrangement joins TRBV7-6 to TRBJ2-3; D is unresolved. This CDR3 contains 15 residues. Trimming removed 4 bases at V and 1 base at J, with 12 bases between. Germline values: CDR1 SGHVS, CDR2 FNYEAQ.